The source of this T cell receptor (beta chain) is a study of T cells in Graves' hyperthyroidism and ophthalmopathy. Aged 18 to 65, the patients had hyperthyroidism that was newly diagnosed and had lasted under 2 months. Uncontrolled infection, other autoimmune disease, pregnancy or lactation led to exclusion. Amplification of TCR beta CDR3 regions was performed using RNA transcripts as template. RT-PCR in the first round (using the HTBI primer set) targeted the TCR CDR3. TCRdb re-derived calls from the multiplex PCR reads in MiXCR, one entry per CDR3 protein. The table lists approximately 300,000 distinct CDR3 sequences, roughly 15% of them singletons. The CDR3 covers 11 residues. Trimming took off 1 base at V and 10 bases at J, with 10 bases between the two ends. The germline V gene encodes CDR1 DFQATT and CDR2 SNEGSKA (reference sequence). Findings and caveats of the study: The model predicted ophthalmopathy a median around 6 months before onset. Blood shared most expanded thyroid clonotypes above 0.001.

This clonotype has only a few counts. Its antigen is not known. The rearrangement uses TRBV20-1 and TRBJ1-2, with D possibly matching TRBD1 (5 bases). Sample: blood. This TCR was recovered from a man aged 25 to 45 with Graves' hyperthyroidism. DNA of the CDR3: TGCAGTGCTAGAGGGCAGGGTTCCTACACCTTC. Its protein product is CSARGQGSYTF.